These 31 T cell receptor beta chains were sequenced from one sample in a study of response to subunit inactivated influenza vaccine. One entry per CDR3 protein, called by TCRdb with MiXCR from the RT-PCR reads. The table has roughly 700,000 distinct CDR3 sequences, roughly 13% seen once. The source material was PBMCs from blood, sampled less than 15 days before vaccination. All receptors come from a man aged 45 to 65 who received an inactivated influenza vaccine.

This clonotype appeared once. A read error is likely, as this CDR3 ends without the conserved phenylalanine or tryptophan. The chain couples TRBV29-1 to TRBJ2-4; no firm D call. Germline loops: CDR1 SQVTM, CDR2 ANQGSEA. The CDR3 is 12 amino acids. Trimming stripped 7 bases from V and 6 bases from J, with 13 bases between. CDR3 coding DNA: TGCAGCGCCAACGTAAGAGGAAACATTCAGTACATC. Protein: CSANVRGNIQYI.

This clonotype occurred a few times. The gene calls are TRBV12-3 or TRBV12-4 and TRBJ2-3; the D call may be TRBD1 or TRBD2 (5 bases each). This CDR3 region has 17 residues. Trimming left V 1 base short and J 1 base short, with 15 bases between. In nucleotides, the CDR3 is TGTGCCAGCAGTTTAGGGGGCCGGGGCTGGGGCACAGATACGCAGTATTTT. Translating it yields CASSLGGRGWGTDTQYF.

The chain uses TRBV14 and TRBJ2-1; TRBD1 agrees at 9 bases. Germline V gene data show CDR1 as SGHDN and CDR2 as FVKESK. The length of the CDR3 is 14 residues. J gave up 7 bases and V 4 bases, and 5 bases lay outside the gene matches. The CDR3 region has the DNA TGTGCCAGCAGCCGTTGGACAGGGGATAATGAGCAGTTCTTC. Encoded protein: CASSRWTGDNEQFF.

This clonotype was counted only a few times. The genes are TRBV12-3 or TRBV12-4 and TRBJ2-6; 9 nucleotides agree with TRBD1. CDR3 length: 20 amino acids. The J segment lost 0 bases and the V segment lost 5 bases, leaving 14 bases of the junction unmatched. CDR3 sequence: CASSPAAGQGLISGANVLTF. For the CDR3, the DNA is TGTGCCAGCAGTCCAGCCGCGGGACAGGGTCTCATCTCTGGGGCCAACGTCCTGACTTTC.

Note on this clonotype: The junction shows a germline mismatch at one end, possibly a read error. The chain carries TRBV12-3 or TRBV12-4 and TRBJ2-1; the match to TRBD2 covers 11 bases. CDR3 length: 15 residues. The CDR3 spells CASSVAGGPRNEQFF. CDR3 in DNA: TGTGCCAGCAGTGTAGCGGGAGGGCCGCGGAATGAGCAGTTCTTC.

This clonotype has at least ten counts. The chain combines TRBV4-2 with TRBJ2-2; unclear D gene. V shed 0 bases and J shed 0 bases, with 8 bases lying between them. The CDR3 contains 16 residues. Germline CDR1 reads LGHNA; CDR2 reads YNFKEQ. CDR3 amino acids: CASSQDGAANTGELFF. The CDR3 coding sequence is TGTGCCAGCAGCCAAGATGGAGCAGCGAACACCGGGGAGCTGTTTTTT.

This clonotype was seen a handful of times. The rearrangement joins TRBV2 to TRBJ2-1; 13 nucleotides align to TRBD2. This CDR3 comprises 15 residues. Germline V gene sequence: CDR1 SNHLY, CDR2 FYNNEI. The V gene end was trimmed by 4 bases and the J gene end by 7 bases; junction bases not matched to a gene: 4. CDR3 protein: CASSVRTSGSNEQFF. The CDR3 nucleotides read TGTGCCAGCAGTGTTAGGACTAGCGGGAGTAATGAGCAGTTCTTC.

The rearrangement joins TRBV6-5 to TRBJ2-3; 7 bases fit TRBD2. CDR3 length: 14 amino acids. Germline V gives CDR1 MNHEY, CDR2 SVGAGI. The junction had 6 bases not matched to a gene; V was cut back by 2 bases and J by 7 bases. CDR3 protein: CASSYAPSGYTQYF. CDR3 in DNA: TGTGCCAGCAGTTACGCGCCTAGCGGCTATACGCAGTATTTT.

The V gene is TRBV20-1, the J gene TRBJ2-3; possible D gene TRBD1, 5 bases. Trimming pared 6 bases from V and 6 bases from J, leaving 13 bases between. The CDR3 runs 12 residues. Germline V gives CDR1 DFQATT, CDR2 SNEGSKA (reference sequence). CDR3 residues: CSADRPPDTQYF. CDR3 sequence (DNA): TGCAGTGCCGACAGACCCCCCGATACGCAGTATTTT.

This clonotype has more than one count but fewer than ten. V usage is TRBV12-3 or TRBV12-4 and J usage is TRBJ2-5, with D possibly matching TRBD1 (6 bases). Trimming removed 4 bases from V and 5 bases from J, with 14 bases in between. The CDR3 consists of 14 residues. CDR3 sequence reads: CASSSYRVAETQYF. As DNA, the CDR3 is TGTGCCAGCAGTTCATACAGGGTGGCCGAGACCCAGTACTTC.

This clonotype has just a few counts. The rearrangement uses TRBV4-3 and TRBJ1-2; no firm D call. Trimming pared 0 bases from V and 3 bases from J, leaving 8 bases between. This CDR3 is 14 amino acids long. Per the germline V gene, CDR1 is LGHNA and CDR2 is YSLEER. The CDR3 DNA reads TGCGCCAGCAGCCAAGAACGGAAAGACTATGGCTACACCTTC. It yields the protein CASSQERKDYGYTF.

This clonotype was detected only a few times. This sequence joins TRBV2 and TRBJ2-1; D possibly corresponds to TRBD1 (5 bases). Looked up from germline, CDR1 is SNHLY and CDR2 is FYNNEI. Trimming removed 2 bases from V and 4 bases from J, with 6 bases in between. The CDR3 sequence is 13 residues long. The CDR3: CASSERGYNEQFF. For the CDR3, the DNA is TGTGCCAGCAGTGAAAGGGGATACAATGAGCAGTTCTTC.

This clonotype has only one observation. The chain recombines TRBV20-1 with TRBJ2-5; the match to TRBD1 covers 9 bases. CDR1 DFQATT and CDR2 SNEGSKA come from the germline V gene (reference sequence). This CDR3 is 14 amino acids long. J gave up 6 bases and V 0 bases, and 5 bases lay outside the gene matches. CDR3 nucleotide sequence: TGCAGTGCTAGAGAGGGGACAGGGCTAAAGACCCAGTACTTC. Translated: CSAREGTGLKTQYF.

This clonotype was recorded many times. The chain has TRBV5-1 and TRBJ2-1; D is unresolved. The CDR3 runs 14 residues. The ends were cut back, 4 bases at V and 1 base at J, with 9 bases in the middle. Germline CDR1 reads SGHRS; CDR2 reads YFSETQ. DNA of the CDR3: TGCGCCAGCAGCCCCGGGCCATCCTACAATGAGCAGTTCTTC. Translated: CASSPGPSYNEQFF.

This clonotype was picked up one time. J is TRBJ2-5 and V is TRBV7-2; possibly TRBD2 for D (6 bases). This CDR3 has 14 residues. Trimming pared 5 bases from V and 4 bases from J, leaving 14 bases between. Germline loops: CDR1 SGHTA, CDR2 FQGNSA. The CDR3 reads CASSLPTGVETQYF. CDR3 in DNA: TGTGCCAGCAGCCTACCGACGGGGGTAGAGACCCAGTACTTC.

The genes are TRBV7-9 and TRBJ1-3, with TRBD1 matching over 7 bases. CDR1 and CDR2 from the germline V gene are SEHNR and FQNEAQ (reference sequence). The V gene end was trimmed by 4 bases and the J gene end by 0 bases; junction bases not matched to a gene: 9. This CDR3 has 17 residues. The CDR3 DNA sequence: TGTGCCAGCAGCTCCAAGACAGGGCCCAACTCTGGAAACACCATATATTTT. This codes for CASSSKTGPNSGNTIYF.

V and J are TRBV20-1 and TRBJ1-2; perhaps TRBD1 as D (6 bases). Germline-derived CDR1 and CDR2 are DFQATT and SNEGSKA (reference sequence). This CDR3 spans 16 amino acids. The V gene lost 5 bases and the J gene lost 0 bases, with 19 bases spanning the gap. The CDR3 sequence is CSAPSRDKLTNYGYTF. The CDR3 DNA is TGCAGTGCTCCGTCCCGGGACAAACTGACTAACTATGGCTACACCTTC.

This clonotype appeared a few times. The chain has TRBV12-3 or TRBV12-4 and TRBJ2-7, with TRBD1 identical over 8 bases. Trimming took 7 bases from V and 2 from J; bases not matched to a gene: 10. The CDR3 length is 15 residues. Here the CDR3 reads CASKSAGTGPYEQYF. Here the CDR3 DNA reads TGTGCCAGCAAGTCAGCCGGGACAGGCCCCTACGAGCAGTACTTC.

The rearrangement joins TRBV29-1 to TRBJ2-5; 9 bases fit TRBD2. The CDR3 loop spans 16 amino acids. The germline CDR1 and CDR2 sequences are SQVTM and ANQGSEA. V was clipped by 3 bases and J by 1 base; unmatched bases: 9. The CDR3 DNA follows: TGCAGCGTTGAGGGTAGCGGGAGTCCTTCCCAAGAGACCCAGTACTTC. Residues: CSVEGSGSPSQETQYF.

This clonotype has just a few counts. The CDR3 is CASSQDGRNQETQYF. The CDR3 bases are TGCGCCAGCAGCCAAGATGGCAGAAACCAAGAGACCCAGTACTTC. V usage is TRBV4-3 and J usage is TRBJ2-5; the D is unclear. The CDR3 is 15 amino acids. Germline values: CDR1 LGHNA, CDR2 YSLEER. Trimming pared 0 bases from V and 0 bases from J, leaving 8 bases between.

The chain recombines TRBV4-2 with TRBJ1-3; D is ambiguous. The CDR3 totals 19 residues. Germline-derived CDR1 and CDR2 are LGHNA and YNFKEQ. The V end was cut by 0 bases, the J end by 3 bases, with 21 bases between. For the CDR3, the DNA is TGTGCCAGCAGCCAAGATTTTGGCTACGCAGCTATTCTTGGAAACACCATATATTTT. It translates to CASSQDFGYAAILGNTIYF.

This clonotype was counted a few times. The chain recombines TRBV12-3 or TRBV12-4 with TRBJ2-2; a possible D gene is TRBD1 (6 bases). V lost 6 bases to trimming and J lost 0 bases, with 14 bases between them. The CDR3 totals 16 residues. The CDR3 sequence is CASSSTRGANTGELFF. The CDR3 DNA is TGTGCCAGCAGCTCGACCAGGGGAGCGAACACCGGGGAGCTGTTTTTT.

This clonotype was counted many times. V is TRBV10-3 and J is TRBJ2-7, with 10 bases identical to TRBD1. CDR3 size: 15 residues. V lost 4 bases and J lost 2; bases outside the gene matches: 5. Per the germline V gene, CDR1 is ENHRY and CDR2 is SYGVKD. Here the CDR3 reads CAISGSGTGAYEQYF. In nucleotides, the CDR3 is TGTGCCATCAGTGGTTCCGGGACAGGGGCCTACGAGCAGTACTTC.

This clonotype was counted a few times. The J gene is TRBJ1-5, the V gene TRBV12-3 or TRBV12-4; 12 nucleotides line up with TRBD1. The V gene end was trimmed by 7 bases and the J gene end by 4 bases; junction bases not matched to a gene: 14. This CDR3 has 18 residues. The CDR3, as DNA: TGTGCCAGCACCAACACCGGGACAGGGGGCGCTTTGAATCAGCCCCAGCATTTT. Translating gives CASTNTGTGGALNQPQHF.

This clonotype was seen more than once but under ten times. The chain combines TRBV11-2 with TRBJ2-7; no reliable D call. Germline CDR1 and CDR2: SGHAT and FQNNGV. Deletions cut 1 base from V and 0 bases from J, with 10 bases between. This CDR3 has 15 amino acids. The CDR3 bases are TGTGCCAGCAGCTTAGCGGTCTACTCCTCCTACGAGCAGTACTTC. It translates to CASSLAVYSSYEQYF. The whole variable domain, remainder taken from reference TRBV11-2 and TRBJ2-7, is EAGVAQSPRYKIIEKRQSVAFWCNPISGHATLYWYQQILGQGPKLLIQFQNNGVVDDSQLPKDRFSAERLKGVDSTLKIQPAKLEDSAVYLCASSLAVYSSYEQYFGPGTRLTVT.

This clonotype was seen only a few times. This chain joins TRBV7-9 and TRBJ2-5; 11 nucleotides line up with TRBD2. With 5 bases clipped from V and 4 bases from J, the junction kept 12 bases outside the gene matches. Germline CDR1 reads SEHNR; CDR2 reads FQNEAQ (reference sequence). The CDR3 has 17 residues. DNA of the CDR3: TGTGCCAGCAGCGATATCGGGACTAGCGGAGGGCTAGAGACCCAGTACTTC. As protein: CASSDIGTSGGLETQYF.

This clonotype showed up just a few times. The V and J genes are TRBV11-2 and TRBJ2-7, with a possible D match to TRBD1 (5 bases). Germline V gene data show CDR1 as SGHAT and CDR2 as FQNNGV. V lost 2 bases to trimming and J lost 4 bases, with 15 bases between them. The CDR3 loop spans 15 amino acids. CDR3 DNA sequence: TGTGCCAGCAGCTTACTAGGCGCAGGGATGTACGAGCAGTACTTC. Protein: CASSLLGAGMYEQYF.

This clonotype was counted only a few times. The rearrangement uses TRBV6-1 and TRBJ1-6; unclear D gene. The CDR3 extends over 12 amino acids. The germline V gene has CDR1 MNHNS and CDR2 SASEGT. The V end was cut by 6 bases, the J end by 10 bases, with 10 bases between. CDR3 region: CASRGWESPLHF. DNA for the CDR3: TGTGCCAGCAGGGGGTGGGAATCACCCCTCCACTTT.

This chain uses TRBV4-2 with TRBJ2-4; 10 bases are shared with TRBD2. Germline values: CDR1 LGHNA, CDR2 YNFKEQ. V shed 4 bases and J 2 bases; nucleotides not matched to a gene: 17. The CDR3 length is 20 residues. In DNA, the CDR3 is TGTGCCAGCAGCCCGATCGGGGAGCTAGCGGGAGATTTGTCCAAAAACATTCAGTACTTC. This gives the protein CASSPIGELAGDLSKNIQYF.

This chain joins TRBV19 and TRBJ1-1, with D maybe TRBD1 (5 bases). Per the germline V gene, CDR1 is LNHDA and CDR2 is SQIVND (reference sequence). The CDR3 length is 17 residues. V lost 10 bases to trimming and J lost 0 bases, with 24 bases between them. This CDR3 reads CATHKPGGRGMNTEAFF. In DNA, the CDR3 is TGTGCCACCCACAAACCCGGGGGAAGGGGAATGAACACTGAAGCTTTCTTT. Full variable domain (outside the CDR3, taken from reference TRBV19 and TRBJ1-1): DGGITQSPKYLFRKEGQNVTLSCEQNLNHDAMYWYRQDPGQGLRLIYYSQIVNDFQKGDIAEGYSVSREKKESFPLTVTSAQKNPTAFYLCATHKPGGRGMNTEAFFGQGTRLTVV.

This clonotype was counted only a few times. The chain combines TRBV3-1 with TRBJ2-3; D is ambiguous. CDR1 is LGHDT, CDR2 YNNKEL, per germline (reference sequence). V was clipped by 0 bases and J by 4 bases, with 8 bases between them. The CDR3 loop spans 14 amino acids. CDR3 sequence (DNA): TGTGCCAGCAGCCAAGATCTCCCGTCAGATACGCAGTATTTT. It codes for CASSQDLPSDTQYF.